A single sample is the source of the 13 T cell receptor beta chains below, sequenced in a study of T cell repertoires in cytomegalovirus infection (dated by TCRdb to about 2019). The instrument given in TCRdb is Illumina HiSeq 1500. TCRdb redid the processing of the public reads, applying fastp at Q25 and MiXCR, and retained in-frame beta chains. Merged by CDR3 protein, the rows form single entries marked with the most common genes and DNA. Across this sample there are approximately 500,000 distinct CDR3 sequences, with 26% seen only once. Roughly 13% of the sample is in the top ten clones. Sample: PBMCs. These receptors were collected from a human donor in good health (CMV status not recorded). Some clones in this sample may be carry-over from other donors' samples.

This chain connects TRBV23-1 to TRBJ2-7, with TRBD2 identical over 11 bases. TRBV23-1 is sorted into the ORF group, with uncertain function. The CDR3 length is 20 residues. Unmatched junction bases numbered 19, after V lost 4 bases and J lost 2 bases. The CDR3 nucleotides are TGCGCCAGCAGTCTCCCGAGAGGCGTTACACTAGCGGGAGTAACCTACGAGCAGTACGTC. Translated: CASSLPRGVTLAGVTYEQYV.

This clonotype was counted at least ten times. The chain employs TRBV7-2 and TRBJ2-3; either TRBD1 or TRBD2 may fit D (5 bases each). V was shortened by 1 base and J by 8 bases, with 13 bases between the two germline ends. CDR1 SGHTA and CDR2 FQGNSA come from the germline V gene. The CDR3 runs 14 residues. As DNA, the CDR3 is TGTGCCAGCAGCTTAGACCTCTCGAGGGGTACGCAGTATTTT. This encodes CASSLDLSRGTQYF.

The chain couples TRBV30 to TRBJ1-6; 7 bases agree with TRBD1. Germline CDR1 is GTSNPN and CDR2 is SVGIG (reference sequence). V shed 3 bases and J 4 bases; nucleotides not matched to a gene: 3. There are 14 residues in the CDR3. The CDR3 is CAWRTGTYNSPLHF. CDR3 in DNA: TGTGCCTGGAGGACAGGGACATATAATTCACCCCTCCACTTT.

The sample holds a few counts of this clonotype. The chain is built from TRBV7-3 and TRBJ2-7, with D maybe TRBD2 (6 bases). Germline V gene sequence: CDR1 SGHTA, CDR2 FQGTGA. V was clipped by 0 bases and J by 0 bases, with 12 bases between them. The CDR3 is 16 residues long. The CDR3 is CASSLTGSVLSYEQYF. CDR3 nucleotides: TGTGCCAGCAGCTTAACCGGGAGTGTTCTCTCCTACGAGCAGTACTTC.

The chain couples TRBV4-2 to TRBJ2-3, with D uncertain. Trimming removed 0 bases from V and 2 bases from J, with 18 bases in between. In germline, CDR1 is LGHNA, CDR2 YNFKEQ. This CDR3 is built from 18 residues. CDR3 sequence reads: CASSQDRVTSPATDTQYF. CDR3 nucleotide sequence: TGTGCCAGCAGCCAAGATAGGGTAACGTCACCCGCCACAGATACGCAGTATTTT.

The chain employs TRBV2 and TRBJ2-7; 7 bases fit TRBD1. The CDR3 is 15 residues long. Germline values: CDR1 SNHLY, CDR2 FYNNEI. Trimming removed 2 bases from V and 4 bases from J; junction bases left unmatched: 8. The DNA for the CDR3 is TGTGCCAGCAGTGAATTCCGTGGACAGGAGTACGAGCAGTACTTC. This sequence encodes CASSEFRGQEYEQYF.

This clonotype was detected only a few times. V and J are TRBV7-9 and TRBJ1-3, with 7 bases matching TRBD1. Trimming removed 7 bases from V and 0 bases from J; junction bases left unmatched: 12. Germline V gives CDR1 SEHNR, CDR2 FQNEAQ (reference sequence). This CDR3 is built from 17 residues. The CDR3 sequence: CASTPGRGLDSGNTIYF. The CDR3 DNA reads TGTGCCAGCACCCCCGGGAGGGGGCTGGACTCTGGAAACACCATATATTTT.

The chain couples TRBV4-2 to TRBJ1-1; tentative D call: TRBD1 (6 bases). Trimming shortened V by 1 base and J by 4 bases, and 19 bases separated the two germline ends. CDR3 length: 17 residues. Germline V gives CDR1 LGHNA, CDR2 YNFKEQ. CDR3 protein: CASSQVPQGKRGTEAFF. The CDR3 DNA sequence: TGTGCCAGCAGCCAAGTTCCACAGGGTAAACGCGGCACTGAAGCTTTCTTT.

This clonotype was observed a handful of times. The chain joins TRBV6-2 or TRBV6-3 to TRBJ1-6; a weak D match, TRBD1 (6 bases). This CDR3 spans 14 amino acids. V dropped 6 bases and J dropped 10 bases, with 16 bases sitting between them. Germline-derived CDR1 and CDR2 are MNHEY and SVGEGT. CDR3 protein: CASRTQGAGSPLHF. Here the CDR3 DNA reads TGTGCCAGCAGAACACAGGGTGCGGGATCACCCCTCCACTTT.

This clonotype was detected once. This chain joins TRBV4-2 and TRBJ1-1; possibly TRBD1 for D (6 bases). Germline-derived CDR1 and CDR2 are LGHNA and YNFKEQ. V was shortened by 2 bases and J by 2 bases, with 9 bases between the two germline ends. The CDR3 is 14 amino acids. CDR3 loop: CASSQQGYNTEAFF. CDR3 DNA sequence: TGTGCCAGCAGCCAACAGGGGTACAACACTGAAGCTTTCTTT.

J is TRBJ1-1 and V is TRBV6-6, with unresolved D. The length of the CDR3 is 14 residues. Per germline, CDR1 MNHNY and CDR2 SVGAGI (reference sequence). The V end was cut by 2 bases, the J end by 0 bases, with 7 bases between. DNA of the CDR3: TGTGCCAGCAGTTACCCGACCCTGAACACTGAAGCTTTCTTT. It translates to CASSYPTLNTEAFF.

This clonotype was recorded many times. CDR3 residues: CASRDSSYQLEQYF. CDR3 in DNA: TGTGCCAGCAGAGACTCAAGTTACCAACTCGAGCAGTACTTC. The V gene is TRBV6-2 or TRBV6-3, the J gene TRBJ2-7; D unresolved. Looked up from germline, CDR1 is MNHEY and CDR2 is SVGEGT. CDR3 size: 14 residues. Trimming stripped 6 bases from V and 6 bases from J, with 18 bases between.

CDR3 nucleotide sequence: TGTGCCAGCAGTTCAACGGCAGGGAAGAACTATGGCTACACCTTC. Amino acid sequence: CASSSTAGKNYGYTF. The chain uses TRBV28 and TRBJ1-2; a possible D gene is TRBD1 (5 bases). Trimming pared 4 bases from V and 2 bases from J, leaving 14 bases between. Germline V gene lookup returns CDR1 MDHEN and CDR2 SYDVKM. The CDR3 covers 15 residues.